This is a list of T cell receptor beta chains from one sample in a study of radiation and T cells in renal cell carcinoma. The method was immunoSEQ multiplex PCR; TCRdb's version includes in-frame clones alone and lacks a portion of them. The data show 15,000 to 17,000 clones, with roughly 54% seen just once and roughly 9.6% held by the top ten. Source: tumor tissue, taken from a patient whose treatment was nephrectomy without radiotherapy. These receptors all come from a man in his forties or fifties with renal cell carcinoma. CDR3s include the opening cysteine and the closing phenylalanine or tryptophan. The D gene is left open where the match is weak. The size field is filled for only some rows; it gives once, few, many or a size class.

TRBJ2-1 TRBV4-1 . few CASSQQQGYYNEQFF TGCGCCAGCAGCCAACAACAGGGTTACTACAATGAGCAGTTCTTC
TRBJ2-7 TRBV7-6 TRBD1 . CASSQGSGQGVDEQYF TGTGCCAGCAGCCAAGGGTCCGGACAGGGTGTGGACGAGCAGTACTTC
TRBJ2-3 TRBV19 TRBD2 medium-sized CASRSVAGTSDTQYF TGTGCCAGTAGGTCCGTAGCGGGGACTTCGGATACGCAGTATTTT
TRBJ2-7 TRBV27 . . CASSFQGGYEQYF TGTGCCAGCAGTTTCCAGGGCGGCTACGAGCAGTACTTC
TRBJ2-1 TRBV6-5 . . CASSYSTNNEQFF TGTGCCAGCAGTTACTCTACTAACAATGAGCAGTTCTTC
TRBJ1-1 TRBV9 . . CASSVGTGTEAFF TGTGCCAGCAGCGTAGGAACAGGGACTGAAGCTTTCTTT
TRBJ1-1 TRBV6-5 . medium-sized CASSNRGVGTEAFF TGTGCCAGCAGTAATAGGGGGGTAGGCACTGAAGCTTTCTTT
TRBJ1-1 TRBV5-4 . . CASSPGSRATEAFF TGTGCCAGCAGCCCAGGGAGCAGGGCCACTGAAGCTTTCTTT
TRBJ2-7 TRBV2 . few CASSPTSLSSYEQYF TGTGCCAGCAGTCCCACCTCCCTCAGCTCCTACGAGCAGTACTTC
TRBJ1-2 TRBV19 TRBD1 few CASSIKGATGAINGYTF TGTGCCAGTAGTATAAAAGGTGCAACAGGGGCCATCAATGGCTACACCTTC
TRBJ1-1 TRBV28 . . CATIQRSEAFF TGTGCCACCATCCAGAGGTCTGAAGCTTTCTTT
TRBJ2-5 TRBV4-1 . . CASSQEGHSPPTGTQYF TGCGCCAGCAGCCAAGAAGGGCACAGTCCCCCTACCGGGACCCAGTACTTC
TRBJ2-5 TRBV5-4 TRBD2 . CASSSGTSGGGGETQYF TGTGCCAGCAGCAGCGGGACTAGCGGGGGCGGGGGAGAGACCCAGTACTTC
TRBJ2-1 TRBV29-1 TRBD1 few CSVEGLTGDRYNEQFF TGCAGCGTTGAAGGCCTGACAGGGGATAGGTACAATGAGCAGTTCTTC
TRBJ2-7 TRBV9 . . CASSPRRVGYEQYF TGTGCCAGCAGCCCGCGGAGGGTTGGCTACGAGCAGTACTTC
TRBJ1-1 TRBV5-1 . many CASSVGGVNTEAFF TGCGCCAGCAGCGTGGGAGGGGTGAACACTGAAGCTTTCTTT
TRBJ2-7 TRBV7-8 TRBD2 . CASSFRLLAGGQYF TGTGCCAGCAGCTTTCGTTTGCTAGCGGGGGGGCAGTACTTC
TRBJ2-1 TRBV6-5 . . CASGSNEQFF TGTGCCAGCGGGTCTAATGAGCAGTTCTTC
TRBJ1-6 TRBV14 . . CASSQTSGSPLHF TGTGCCAGCAGCCAAACGAGTGGTTCACCCCTCCACTTT
TRBJ2-1 TRBV2 TRBD1 once CARNPGQGMGNEQFF TGTGCCAGGAATCCGGGACAGGGAATGGGCAATGAGCAGTTCTTC
TRBJ2-2 TRBV4-2 . few CASSQEERVTGELFF TGTGCCAGCAGCCAAGAGGAGCGGGTCACCGGGGAGCTGTTTTTT
TRBJ2-5 TRBV19 . once CASSTGRAMETQYF TGTGCCAGTTCGACGGGCAGGGCGATGGAGACCCAGTACTTC
TRBJ2-4 TRBV6-6 . . CASSYVKNIQYF TGTGCCAGCAGTTACGTAAAAAACATTCAGTACTTC
TRBJ2-5 TRBV5-4 TRBD1 . CASSPGTVRRVETQYF TGTGCCAGCAGCCCGGGGACAGTCCGGCGGGTAGAGACCCAGTACTTC
TRBJ2-7 TRBV7-2 . . CASSLGGQAYEQYF TGTGCCAGCAGCTTAGGGGGGCAAGCCTACGAGCAGTACTTC
TRBJ2-7 TRBV27 . once CASSLVQGRTRGYEQYF TGTGCCAGCAGTTTGGTACAGGGGAGGACTCGGGGCTACGAGCAGTACTTC
TRBJ2-2 TRBV5-8 TRBD1 . CASREGQTNTGELFF TGTGCCAGCAGAGAGGGACAGACGAACACCGGGGAGCTGTTTTTT
TRBJ1-6 TRBV10-1 . . CASSATDSPLHF TGCGCCAGCAGTGCGACAGATTCACCCCTCCACTTT
TRBJ1-1 TRBV21-1 . . CASSTVPGQTLVNAGAFF TGTGCCAGCAGCACTGTGCCGGGACAGACACTCGTGAATGCAGGAGCTTTCTTT
TRBJ1-6 TRBV19 . . CASSIGNGFRTPLHF TGTGCCAGTAGTATAGGGAACGGTTTTCGGACACCCCTCCACTTT
TRBJ1-1 TRBV11-2 . . CASSQPWLGRNTEAFF TGTGCCAGCAGCCAACCTTGGTTAGGGCGGAACACTGAAGCTTTCTTT
TRBJ1-5 TRBV30 . few CAWKDRRDQPQHF TGTGCCTGGAAAGATAGACGGGATCAGCCCCAGCATTTT
TRBJ2-3 TRBV6-5 . . CASSYTDGSTDTQYF TGTGCCAGCAGTTATACAGATGGAAGCACAGATACGCAGTATTTT
TRBJ1-2 TRBV2 . few CASSDWQDFNYGYTF TGTGCCAGCAGTGATTGGCAGGACTTTAACTATGGCTACACCTTC
TRBJ2-3 TRBV9 . once CASSSQGYGTDTQYF TGTGCCAGCAGCTCCCAGGGGTATGGCACAGATACGCAGTATTTT
TRBJ2-5 TRBV2 . . CASSETVGSAGKRETQYF TGTGCCAGCAGTGAAACAGTCGGGTCGGCGGGGAAACGAGAGACCCAGTACTTC
TRBJ2-7 TRBV6-1 TRBD2 . CASSELAGGGSYEQYF TGTGCCAGCAGTGAACTAGCGGGAGGTGGGTCCTACGAGCAGTACTTC
TRBJ1-1 TRBV5-4 . few CASSKNSEGVQGTEAFF TGTGCCAGCAGCAAGAACTCCGAGGGGGTGCAGGGCACTGAAGCTTTCTTT
TRBJ1-2 TRBV11-2 . once CASSSSNMNRVYGYTF TGTGCCAGCAGCTCCAGCAACATGAACAGGGTCTATGGCTACACCTTC
TRBJ2-7 TRBV19 . . CASSMVRSSLYEQYF TGTGCCAGTAGTATGGTCAGGTCATCCCTTTACGAGCAGTACTTC
TRBJ1-5 TRBV5-6 . . CASHRGNQPQHF TGTGCCAGTCATCGGGGCAATCAGCCCCAGCATTTT
TRBJ2-3 TRBV27 . medium-sized CASSSVSTDTQYF TGTGCCAGCAGTTCCGTCTCCACAGATACGCAGTATTTT
TRBJ2-3 TRBV6-5 TRBD2 . CASGRGGRTDTQYF TGTGCCAGCGGGCGCGGGGGACGCACAGATACGCAGTATTTT
TRBJ2-7 TRBV5-4 . . CASSAYGRGAFYEQYF TGTGCCAGCAGCGCGTACGGACGGGGGGCGTTCTACGAGCAGTACTTC
TRBJ1-2 TRBV30 TRBD1 . CAWRWGQGNYGYTF TGTGCCTGGAGGTGGGGACAGGGGAACTATGGCTACACCTTC
TRBJ2-7 TRBV19 TRBD1 . CATSGQGGAEQYF TGTGCCACCAGCGGACAGGGAGGAGCCGAGCAGTACTTC
TRBJ2-1 TRBV6-5 TRBD2 . CASAGLEDEQFF TGTGCCAGCGCGGGACTAGAGGATGAGCAGTTCTTC
TRBJ2-7 TRBV6-5 . . CASSASSYEQYF TGTGCCAGCAGTGCCTCATCCTACGAGCAGTACTTC